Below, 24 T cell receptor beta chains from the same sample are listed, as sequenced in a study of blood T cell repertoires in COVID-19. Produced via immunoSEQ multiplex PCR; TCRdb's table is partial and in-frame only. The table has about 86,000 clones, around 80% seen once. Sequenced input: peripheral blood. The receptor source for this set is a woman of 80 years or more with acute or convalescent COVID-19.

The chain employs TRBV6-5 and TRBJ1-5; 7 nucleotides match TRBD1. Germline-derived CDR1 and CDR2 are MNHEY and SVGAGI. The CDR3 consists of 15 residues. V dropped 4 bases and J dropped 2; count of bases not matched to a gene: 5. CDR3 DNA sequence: TGTGCCAGCAGTTCCAGGGGGTCGGGCAATCAGCCCCAGCATTTT. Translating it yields CASSSRGSGNQPQHF.

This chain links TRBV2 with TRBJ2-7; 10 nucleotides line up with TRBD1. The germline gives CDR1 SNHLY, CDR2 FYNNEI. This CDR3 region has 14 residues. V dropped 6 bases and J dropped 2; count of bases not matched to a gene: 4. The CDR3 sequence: CASRGQGIPYEQYF. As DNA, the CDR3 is TGTGCCAGCAGGGGACAGGGGATCCCCTACGAGCAGTACTTC.

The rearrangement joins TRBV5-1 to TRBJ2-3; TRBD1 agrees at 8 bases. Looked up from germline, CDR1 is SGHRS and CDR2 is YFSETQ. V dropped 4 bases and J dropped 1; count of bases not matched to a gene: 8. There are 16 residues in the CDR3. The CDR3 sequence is CASSKLTGDGTDTQYF. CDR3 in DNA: TGCGCCAGCAGCAAGCTGACAGGGGACGGCACAGATACGCAGTATTTT.

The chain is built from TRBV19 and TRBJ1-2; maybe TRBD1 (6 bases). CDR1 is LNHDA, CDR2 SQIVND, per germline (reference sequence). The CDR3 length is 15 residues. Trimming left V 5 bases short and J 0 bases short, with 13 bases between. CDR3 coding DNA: TGTGCCAGTAGTTCTAGGACAGCAGCTAACTATGGCTACACCTTC. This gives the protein CASSSRTAANYGYTF. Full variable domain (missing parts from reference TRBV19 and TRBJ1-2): DGGITQSPKYLFRKEGQNVTLSCEQNLNHDAMYWYRQDPGQGLRLIYYSQIVNDFQKGDIAEGYSVSREKKESFPLTVTSAQKNPTAFYLCASSSRTAANYGYTFGSGTRLTVV.

In DNA form, the CDR3 reads TGTGCCAGCAGCTCCCTAACCTCAAACCCAGGGGGCGGTGAGCAGTTCTTC. Its translation: CASSSLTSNPGGGEQFF. The chain recombines TRBV7-9 with TRBJ2-1; 8 positions match TRBD1. Unmatched junction bases numbered 17, after V lost 4 bases and J lost 9 bases. The germline V gene encodes CDR1 SEHNR and CDR2 FQNEAQ (reference sequence). The CDR3 length is 17 residues.

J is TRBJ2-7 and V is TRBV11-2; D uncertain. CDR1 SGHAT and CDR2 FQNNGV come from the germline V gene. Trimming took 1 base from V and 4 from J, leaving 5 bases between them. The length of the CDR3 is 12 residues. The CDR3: CASSLVGYEQYF. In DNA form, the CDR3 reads TGTGCCAGCAGCTTAGTCGGGTACGAGCAGTACTTC. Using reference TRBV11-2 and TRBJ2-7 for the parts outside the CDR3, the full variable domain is EAGVAQSPRYKIIEKRQSVAFWCNPISGHATLYWYQQILGQGPKLLIQFQNNGVVDDSQLPKDRFSAERLKGVDSTLKIQPAKLEDSAVYLCASSLVGYEQYFGPGTRLTVT.

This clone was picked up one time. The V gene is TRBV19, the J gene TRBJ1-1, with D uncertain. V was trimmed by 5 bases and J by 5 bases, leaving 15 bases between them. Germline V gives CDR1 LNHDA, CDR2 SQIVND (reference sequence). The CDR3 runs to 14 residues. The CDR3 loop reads CASSPPGIATEAFF. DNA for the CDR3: TGTGCCAGTAGTCCTCCGGGGATAGCGACTGAAGCTTTCTTT.

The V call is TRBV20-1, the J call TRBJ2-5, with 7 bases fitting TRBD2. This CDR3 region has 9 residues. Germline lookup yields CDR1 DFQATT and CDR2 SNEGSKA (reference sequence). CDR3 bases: TGCAGCGGGGGGGAGACCCAGTACTTC. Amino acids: CSGGETQYF.

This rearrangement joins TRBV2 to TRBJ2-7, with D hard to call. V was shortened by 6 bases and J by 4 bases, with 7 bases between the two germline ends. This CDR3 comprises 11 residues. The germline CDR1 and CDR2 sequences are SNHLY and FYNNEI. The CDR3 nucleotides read TGTGCCAGCAGGGAGAGGTACGAGCAGTACTTC. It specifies CASRERYEQYF.

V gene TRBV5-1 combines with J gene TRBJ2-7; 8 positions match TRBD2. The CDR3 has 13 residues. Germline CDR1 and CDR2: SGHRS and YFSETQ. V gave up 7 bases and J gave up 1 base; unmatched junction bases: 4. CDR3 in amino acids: CASAVAGSYEQYF. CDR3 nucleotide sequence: TGCGCCAGCGCGGTAGCGGGGTCCTACGAGCAGTACTTC.

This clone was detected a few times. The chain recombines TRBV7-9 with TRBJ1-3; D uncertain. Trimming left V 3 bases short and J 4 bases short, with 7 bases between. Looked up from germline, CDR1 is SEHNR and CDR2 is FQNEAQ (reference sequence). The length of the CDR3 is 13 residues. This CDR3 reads CASSFPLGNTIYF. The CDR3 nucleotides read TGTGCCAGCAGCTTTCCTCTCGGAAACACCATATATTTT.

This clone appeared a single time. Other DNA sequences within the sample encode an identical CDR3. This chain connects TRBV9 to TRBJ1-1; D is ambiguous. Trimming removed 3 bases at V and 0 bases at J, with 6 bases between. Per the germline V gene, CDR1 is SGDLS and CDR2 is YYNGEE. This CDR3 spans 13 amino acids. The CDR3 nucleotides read TGTGCCAGCAGCGGAGGTTTGAACACTGAAGCTTTCTTT. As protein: CASSGGLNTEAFF.

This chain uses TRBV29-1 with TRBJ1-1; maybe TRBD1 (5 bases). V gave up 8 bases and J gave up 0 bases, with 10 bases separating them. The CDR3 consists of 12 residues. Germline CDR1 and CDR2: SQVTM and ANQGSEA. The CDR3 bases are TGCAGCACCGGAGGGGTGAACACTGAAGCTTTCTTT. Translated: CSTGGVNTEAFF.

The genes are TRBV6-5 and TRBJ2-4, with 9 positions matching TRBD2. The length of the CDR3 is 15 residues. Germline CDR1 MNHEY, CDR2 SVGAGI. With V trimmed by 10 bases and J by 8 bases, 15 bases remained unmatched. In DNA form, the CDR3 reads TGTGCCACCCAAGGGGCGGGAGGGCATGGAGACATTCAGTACTTC. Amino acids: CATQGAGGHGDIQYF.

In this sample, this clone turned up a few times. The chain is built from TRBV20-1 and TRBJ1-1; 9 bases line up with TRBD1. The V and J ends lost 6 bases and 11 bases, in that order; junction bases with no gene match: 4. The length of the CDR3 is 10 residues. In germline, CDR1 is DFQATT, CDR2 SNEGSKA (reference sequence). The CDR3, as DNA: TGCAGTGCGTACAGGGGGCGTGCTTTCTTT. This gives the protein CSAYRGRAFF.

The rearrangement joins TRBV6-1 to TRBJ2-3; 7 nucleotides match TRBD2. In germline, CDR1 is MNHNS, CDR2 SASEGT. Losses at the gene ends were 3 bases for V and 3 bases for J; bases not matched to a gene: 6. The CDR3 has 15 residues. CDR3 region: CASSDVTGGTDTQYF. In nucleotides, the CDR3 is TGTGCCAGCAGTGACGTCACGGGGGGTACAGATACGCAGTATTTT.

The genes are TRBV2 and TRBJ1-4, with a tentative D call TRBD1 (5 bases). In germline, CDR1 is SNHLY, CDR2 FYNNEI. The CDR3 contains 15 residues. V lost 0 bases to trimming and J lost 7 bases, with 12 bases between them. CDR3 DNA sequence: TGTGCCAGCAGTGAAGCGGGGGGAGGGGTTGAAAAACTGTTTTTT. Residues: CASSEAGGGVEKLFF. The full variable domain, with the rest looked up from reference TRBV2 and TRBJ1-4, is EPEVTQTPSHQVTQMGQEVILRCVPISNHLYFYWYRQILGQKVEFLVSFYNNEISEKSEIFDDQFSVERPDGSNFTLKIRSTKLEDSAMYFCASSEAGGGVEKLFFGSGTQLSVL.

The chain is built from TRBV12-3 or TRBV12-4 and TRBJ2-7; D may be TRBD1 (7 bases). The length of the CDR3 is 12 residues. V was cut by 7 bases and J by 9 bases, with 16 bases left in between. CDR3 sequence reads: CASTVSGGRQYF. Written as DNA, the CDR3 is TGTGCCAGCACCGTTTCAGGGGGGCGGCAGTACTTC.

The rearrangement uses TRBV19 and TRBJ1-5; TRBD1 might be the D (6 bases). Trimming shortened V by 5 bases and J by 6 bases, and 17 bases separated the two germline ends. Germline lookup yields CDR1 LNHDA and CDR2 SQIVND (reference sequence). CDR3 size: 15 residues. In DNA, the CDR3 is TGTGCCAGTAGTGCCGGGCCAGGGGAGACTCAGCCCCAGCATTTT. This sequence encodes CASSAGPGETQPQHF.

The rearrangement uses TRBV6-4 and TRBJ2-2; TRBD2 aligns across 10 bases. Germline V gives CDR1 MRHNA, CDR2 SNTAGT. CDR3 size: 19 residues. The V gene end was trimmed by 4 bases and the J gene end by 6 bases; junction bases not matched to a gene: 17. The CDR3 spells CASSVLAGQTSGPSGELFF. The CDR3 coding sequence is TGTGCCAGCAGTGTCCTAGCGGGACAGACTAGCGGGCCCTCCGGGGAGCTGTTTTTT.

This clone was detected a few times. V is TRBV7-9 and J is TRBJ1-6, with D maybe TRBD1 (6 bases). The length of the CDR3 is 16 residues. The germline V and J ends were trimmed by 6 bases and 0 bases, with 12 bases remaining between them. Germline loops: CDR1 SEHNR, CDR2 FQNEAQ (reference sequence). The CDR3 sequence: CASRSTGSSYNSPLHF. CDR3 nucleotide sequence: TGTGCCAGCAGATCTACAGGGAGCTCCTATAATTCACCCCTCCACTTT. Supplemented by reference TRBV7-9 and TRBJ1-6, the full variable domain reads DTGVSQNPRHKITKRGQNVTFRCDPISEHNRLYWYRQTLGQGPEFLTYFQNEAQLEKSRLLSDRFSAERPKGSFSTLEIQRTEQGDSAMYLCASRSTGSSYNSPLHFGNGTRLTVT.

The CDR3 coding sequence is TGCGCCAGCGGGTCCTCGGGACAGGGGGGATACAATGAGCAGTTCTTC. Translated: CASGSSGQGGYNEQFF. This chain links TRBV5-1 with TRBJ2-1, with TRBD1 matching 11 bases. CDR1 is SGHRS, CDR2 YFSETQ, per germline. The CDR3 contains 16 residues. The V and J ends lost 7 bases and 4 bases, in that order; junction bases with no gene match: 10.

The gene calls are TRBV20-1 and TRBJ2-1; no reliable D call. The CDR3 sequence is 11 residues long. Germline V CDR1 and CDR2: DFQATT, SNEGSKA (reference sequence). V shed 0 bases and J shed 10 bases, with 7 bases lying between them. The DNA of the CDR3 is TGCAGTGCTAGAGATCAGATAGAGCAGTTCTTC. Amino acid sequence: CSARDQIEQFF.

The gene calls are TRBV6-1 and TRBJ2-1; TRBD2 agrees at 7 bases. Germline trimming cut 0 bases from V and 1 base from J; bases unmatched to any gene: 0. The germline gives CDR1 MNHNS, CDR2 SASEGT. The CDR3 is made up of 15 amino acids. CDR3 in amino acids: CASSEAGGSYNEQFF. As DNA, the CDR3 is TGTGCCAGCAGTGAAGCGGGGGGGTCCTACAATGAGCAGTTCTTC.